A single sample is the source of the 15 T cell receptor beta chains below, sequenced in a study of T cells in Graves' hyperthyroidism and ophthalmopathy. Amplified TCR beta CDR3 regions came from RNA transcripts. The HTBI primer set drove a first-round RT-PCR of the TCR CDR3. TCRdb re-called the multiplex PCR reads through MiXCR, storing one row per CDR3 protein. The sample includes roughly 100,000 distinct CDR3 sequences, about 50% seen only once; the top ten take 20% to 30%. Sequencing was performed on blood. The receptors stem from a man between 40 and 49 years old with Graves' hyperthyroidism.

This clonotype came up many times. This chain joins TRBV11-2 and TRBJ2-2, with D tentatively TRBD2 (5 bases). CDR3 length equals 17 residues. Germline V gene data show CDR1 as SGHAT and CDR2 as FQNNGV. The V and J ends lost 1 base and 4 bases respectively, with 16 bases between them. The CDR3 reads CASSLGTGEVATGELFF. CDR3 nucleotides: TGTGCCAGCAGCTTAGGGACCGGGGAAGTTGCCACCGGGGAGCTGTTTTTT.

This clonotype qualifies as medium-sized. CDR3 protein: CAISESGSPLHF. DNA for the CDR3: TGTGCCATCAGTGAGTCCGGCTCACCCCTCCACTTT. The chain is built from TRBV10-3 and TRBJ1-6, with D uncertain. V lost 0 bases, J lost 10 bases, and 4 bases lay in between. The CDR3 has 12 amino acids. The germline V gene encodes CDR1 ENHRY and CDR2 SYGVKD.

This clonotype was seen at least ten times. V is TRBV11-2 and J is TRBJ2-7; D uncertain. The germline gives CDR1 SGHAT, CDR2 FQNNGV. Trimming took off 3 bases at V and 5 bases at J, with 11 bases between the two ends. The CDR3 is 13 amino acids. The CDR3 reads CASSFPPTDEQYF. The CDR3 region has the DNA TGTGCCAGCAGCTTCCCCCCGACGGACGAGCAGTACTTC.

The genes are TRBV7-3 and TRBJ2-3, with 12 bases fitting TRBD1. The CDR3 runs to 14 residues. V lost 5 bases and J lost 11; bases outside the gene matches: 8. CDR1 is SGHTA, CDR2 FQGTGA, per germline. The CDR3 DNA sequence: TGTGCCAGCAGCCTAGGGACAGGGGGCAATGAGCAGTATTTT. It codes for CASSLGTGGNEQYF.

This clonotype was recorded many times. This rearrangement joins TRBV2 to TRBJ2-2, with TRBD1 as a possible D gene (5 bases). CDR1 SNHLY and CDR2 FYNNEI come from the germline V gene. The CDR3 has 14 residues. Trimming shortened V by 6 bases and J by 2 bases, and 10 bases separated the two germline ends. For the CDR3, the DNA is TGTGCCAGCAGGAAGGGGCGAAACACCGGGGAGCTGTTTTTT. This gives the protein CASRKGRNTGELFF.

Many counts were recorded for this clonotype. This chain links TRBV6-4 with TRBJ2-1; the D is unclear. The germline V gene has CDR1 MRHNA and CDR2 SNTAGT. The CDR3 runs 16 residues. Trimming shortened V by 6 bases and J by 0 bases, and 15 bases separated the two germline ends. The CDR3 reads CASSPTEKNSYNEQFF. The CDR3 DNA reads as TGTGCCAGCAGCCCCACAGAAAAAAACTCCTACAATGAGCAGTTCTTC.

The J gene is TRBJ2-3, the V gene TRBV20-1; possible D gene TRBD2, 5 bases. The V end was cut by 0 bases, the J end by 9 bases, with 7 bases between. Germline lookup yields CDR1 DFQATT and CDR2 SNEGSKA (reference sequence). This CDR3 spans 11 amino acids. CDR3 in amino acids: CSARDSGTQYF. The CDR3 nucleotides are TGCAGTGCTAGAGACTCGGGGACGCAGTATTTT.

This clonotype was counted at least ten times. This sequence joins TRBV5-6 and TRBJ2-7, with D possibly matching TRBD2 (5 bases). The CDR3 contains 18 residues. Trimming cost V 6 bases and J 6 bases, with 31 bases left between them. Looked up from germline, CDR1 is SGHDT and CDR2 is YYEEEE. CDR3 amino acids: CASTNTRRGVTALLEQYF. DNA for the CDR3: TGTGCCAGCACCAACACCCGTCGGGGTGTGACCGCTTTACTCGAGCAGTACTTC.

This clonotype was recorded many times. CDR3 amino acids: CASSLASGGTRKETQYF. CDR3 in DNA: TGTGCCAGCAGCTTGGCGTCGGGGGGGACAAGGAAAGAGACCCAGTACTTC. The chain carries TRBV5-4 and TRBJ2-5; TRBD2 agrees at 8 bases. The germline CDR1 and CDR2 sequences are SGHNT and YYREEE (reference sequence). The CDR3 contains 17 residues. V trimming: 0 bases; J trimming: 3 bases; junction bases outside the gene matches: 10.

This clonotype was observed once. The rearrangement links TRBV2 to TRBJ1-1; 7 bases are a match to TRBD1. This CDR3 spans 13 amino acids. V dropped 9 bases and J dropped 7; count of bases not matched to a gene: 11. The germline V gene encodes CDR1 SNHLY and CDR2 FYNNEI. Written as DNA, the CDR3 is TGTGCCAGTAACAGGGGAAGCTACTTTGAAGCTTTCTTT. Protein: CASNRGSYFEAFF.

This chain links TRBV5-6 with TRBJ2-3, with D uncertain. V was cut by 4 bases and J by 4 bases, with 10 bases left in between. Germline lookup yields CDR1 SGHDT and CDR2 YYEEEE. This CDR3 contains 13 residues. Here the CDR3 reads CASSHAGADTQYF. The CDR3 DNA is TGTGCCAGCAGCCACGCTGGGGCAGATACGCAGTATTTT. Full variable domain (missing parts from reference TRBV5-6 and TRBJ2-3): DAGVTQSPTHLIKTRGQQVTLRCSPKSGHDTVSWYQQALGQGPQFIFQYYEEEERQRGNFPDRFSGHQFPNYSSELNVNALLLGDSALYLCASSHAGADTQYFGPGTRLTVL.

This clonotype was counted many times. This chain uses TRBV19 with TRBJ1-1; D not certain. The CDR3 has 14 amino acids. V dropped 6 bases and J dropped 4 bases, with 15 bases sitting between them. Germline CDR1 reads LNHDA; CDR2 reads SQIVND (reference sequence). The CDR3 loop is CASSRGYEGTEAFF. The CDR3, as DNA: TGTGCCAGTAGCCGAGGATATGAAGGCACTGAAGCTTTCTTT.

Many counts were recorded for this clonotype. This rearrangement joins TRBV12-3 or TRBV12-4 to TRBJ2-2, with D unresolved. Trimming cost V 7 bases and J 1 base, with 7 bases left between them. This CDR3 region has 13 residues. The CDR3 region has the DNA TGTGCCAGCACCCGCCAGAACACCGGGGAGCTGTTTTTT. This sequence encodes CASTRQNTGELFF.

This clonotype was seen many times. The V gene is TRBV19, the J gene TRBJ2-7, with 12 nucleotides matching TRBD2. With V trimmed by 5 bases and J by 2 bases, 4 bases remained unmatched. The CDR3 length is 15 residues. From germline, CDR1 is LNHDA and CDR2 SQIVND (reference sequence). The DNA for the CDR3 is TGTGCCAGTAGTCCCCGGACTAGCGGGGCCTACGAGCAGTACTTC. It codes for CASSPRTSGAYEQYF.

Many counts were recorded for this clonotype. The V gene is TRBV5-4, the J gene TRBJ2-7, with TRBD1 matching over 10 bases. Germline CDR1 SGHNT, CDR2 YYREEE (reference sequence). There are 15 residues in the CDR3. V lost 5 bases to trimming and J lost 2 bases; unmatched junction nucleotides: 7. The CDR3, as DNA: TGTGCCAGCAGGCCCGGGACAGGGGTTGCCTACGAGCAGTACTTC. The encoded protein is CASRPGTGVAYEQYF.